This TCR beta chain was observed in a study of cytomegalovirus exposure and HLA in healthy donors. The CDR3 has 16 residues. Germline V gene lookup returns CDR1 MNHEY and CDR2 SVGAGI. With 0 bases clipped from V and 4 bases from J, the junction kept 7 bases outside the gene matches. 13 Jbeta primers and 60 Vbeta primers were used for the PCR. TCRdb's copy holds only in-frame clones and misses some; the assay was immunoSEQ multiplex PCR. The data contain about 99,000 clones, roughly 85% of them singletons. The sample comprised PBMCs. The chain employs TRBV6-5 and TRBJ1-2; TRBD1 matches at 8 bases. The receptor was isolated from a man aged 55 to 70 in good health and CMV-seropositive. The CDR3 DNA follows: TGTGCCAGCAGTTACTCGGCAGGGGGCGCTGGCTATGGCTACACCTTC. Its protein is CASSYSAGGAGYGYTF.